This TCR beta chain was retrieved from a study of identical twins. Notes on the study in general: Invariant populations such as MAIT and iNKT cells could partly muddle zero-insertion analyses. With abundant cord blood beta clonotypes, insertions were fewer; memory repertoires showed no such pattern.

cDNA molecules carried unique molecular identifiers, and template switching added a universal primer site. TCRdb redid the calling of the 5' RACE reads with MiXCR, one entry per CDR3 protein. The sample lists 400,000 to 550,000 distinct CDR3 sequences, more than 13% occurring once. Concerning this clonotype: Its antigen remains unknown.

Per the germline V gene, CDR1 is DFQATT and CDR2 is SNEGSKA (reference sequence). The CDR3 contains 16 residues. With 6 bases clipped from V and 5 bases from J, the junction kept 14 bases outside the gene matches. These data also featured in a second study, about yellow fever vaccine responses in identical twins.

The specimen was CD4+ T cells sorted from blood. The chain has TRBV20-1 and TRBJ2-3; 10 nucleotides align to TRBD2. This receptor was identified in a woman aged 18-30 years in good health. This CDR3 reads CSAHNVRAGGLDTQYF. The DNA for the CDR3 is TGCAGTGCCCACAATGTTCGAGCGGGAGGGTTAGATACGCAGTATTTT.